This record looks at one TCR beta chain sequence and its context. What it binds is not known. This entry belongs to a study of T-cell memory formation after mild COVID-19. The study's findings and limits: Researchers report contracting CD4+ clones mostly in CM and EM, with CD8+ clones in EMRA.

The CDR3 loop spans 13 amino acids. Germline lookup yields CDR1 DFQATT and CDR2 SNEGSKA (reference sequence). Trimming removed 5 bases from V and 0 bases from J, with 5 bases in between. One entry per CDR3 protein, called by TCRdb with MiXCR from the 5' RACE reads. The sample consists of about 470,000 distinct CDR3 sequences, about 23% of them appearing once. The material sequenced was PBMCs or a T cell subset sorted from them (not recorded which). The V call is TRBV20-1, the J call TRBJ2-6, with unresolved D. This TCR was sampled from an adult woman who had mild COVID-19 (a few samples of this study predate the infection). Cell type and time point are not known. Here the CDR3 reads CSAFSSGANVLTF. CDR3 nucleotide sequence: TGCAGTGCTTTCAGCTCTGGGGCCAACGTCCTGACTTTC.